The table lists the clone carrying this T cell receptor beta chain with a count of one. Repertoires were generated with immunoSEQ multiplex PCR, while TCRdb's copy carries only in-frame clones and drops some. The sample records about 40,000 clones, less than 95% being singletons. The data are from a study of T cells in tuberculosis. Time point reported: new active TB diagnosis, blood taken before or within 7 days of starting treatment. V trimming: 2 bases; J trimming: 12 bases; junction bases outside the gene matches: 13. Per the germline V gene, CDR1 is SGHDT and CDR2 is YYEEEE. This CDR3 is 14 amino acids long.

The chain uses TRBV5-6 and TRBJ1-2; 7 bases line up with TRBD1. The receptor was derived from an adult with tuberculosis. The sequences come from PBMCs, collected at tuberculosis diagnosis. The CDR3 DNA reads TGTGCCAGCAGCTTACGACAGGGCCATGGGATTGACACCTTC. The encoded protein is CASSLRQGHGIDTF.